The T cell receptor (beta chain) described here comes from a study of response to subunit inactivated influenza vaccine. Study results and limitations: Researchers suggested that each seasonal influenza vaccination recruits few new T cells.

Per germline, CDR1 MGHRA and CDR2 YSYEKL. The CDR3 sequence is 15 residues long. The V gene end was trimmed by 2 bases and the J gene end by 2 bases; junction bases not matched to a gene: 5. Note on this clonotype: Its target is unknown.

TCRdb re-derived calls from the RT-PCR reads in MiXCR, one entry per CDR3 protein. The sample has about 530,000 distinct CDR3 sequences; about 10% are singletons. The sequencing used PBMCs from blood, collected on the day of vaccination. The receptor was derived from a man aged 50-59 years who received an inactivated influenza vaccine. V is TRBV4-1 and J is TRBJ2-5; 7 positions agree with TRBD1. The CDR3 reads CASSQNPGQQETQYF. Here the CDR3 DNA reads TGCGCCAGCAGCCAAAACCCGGGACAGCAAGAGACCCAGTACTTC.